A selection of T cell receptor beta chains follows, all from one sample in a study of cytomegalovirus exposure and HLA in healthy donors. Generated by immunoSEQ multiplex PCR, the TCRdb table keeps only in-frame clones and is missing some. The table has some 100,000 clones, about 70% seen once. Material: PBMCs. The receptors were gathered from a woman aged 18-29 years in good health and CMV-seropositive. Each CDR3 is given with its conserved first and last residue. D genes are given only for firm matches. Rows give clone size only sometimes, using once, few, many, or a class for an expanded clone.

>TRBV7-3|.|TRBD2|TRBJ2-1|16
TGTGCCAGCAGCTCCATCGGACGGGAGGCGGGGAGTGAGCAGTTCTTC
CASSSIGREAGSEQFF
>TRBV30|.|TRBD1|TRBJ1-4|19
TGTGCCTGGACACCGGGACAGGGGGCGTCTAGGCTTGTTGGAGAAAAACTGTTTTTT
CAWTPGQGASRLVGEKLFF
>TRBV7-7|.|.|TRBJ2-1|13
TGTGCTAGCAGCCCGGAGAACAATAATGAGCAGTTCTTC
CASSPENNNEQFF
>TRBV13|.|.|TRBJ2-1|15
TGTGCCAGCAGCTATCCCATGGGGCCCAACAATGAGCAGTTCTTC
CASSYPMGPNNEQFF
>TRBV28|.|TRBD1|TRBJ1-2|13
TGTGCCAGCAGTCCGGACAGGGCGTTTGGCTACACCTTC
CASSPDRAFGYTF
>TRBV5-3|few|.|TRBJ2-7|13
TGTGCCAGAAGCTTGGTATGGCCCTACGAGCAGTACTTC
CARSLVWPYEQYF
>TRBV5-6|few|TRBD1|TRBJ1-1|14
TGTGCCAGCAGCGTGACAGGGCAGAACACTGAAGCTTTCTTT
CASSVTGQNTEAFF
>TRBV2|once|.|TRBJ1-1|13
TGTGCCTGTTGGGCCCGCCCCACCACTGAAGCTTTCTTT
CACWARPTTEAFF
>TRBV6-1|.|.|TRBJ2-7|14
TGTGCCAGCACCGAAGGAGGGGGCGGCGACGAGCAGTACTTC
CASTEGGGGDEQYF
>TRBV19|once|.|TRBJ1-1|14
TGTGCCAGTAGTAAGGGGCAGGCGAACACTGAAGCTTTCTTT
CASSKGQANTEAFF
>TRBV6-5|.|.|TRBJ1-3|16
TGTGCCAGCAGTTACCTTGTGGGGGCGCGGGGAAACACCATATATTTT
CASSYLVGARGNTIYF
>TRBV7-9|few|.|TRBJ2-1|15
TGTGCCAGCGATCCTAGACAGGTCGAGAGCAATGAGCAGTTCTTC
CASDPRQVESNEQFF
>TRBV28|.|TRBD1|TRBJ1-1|16
TGTGCCAGCAGTTTATCGGACAGGGGAGGGGGCACTGAAGCTTTCTTT
CASSLSDRGGGTEAFF
>TRBV6-5|few|.|TRBJ1-4|13
TGTGCCAGCAGTGGTCCCTATAATGAAAAACTGTTTTTT
CASSGPYNEKLFF
>TRBV6-1|few|.|TRBJ1-4|15
TGTGCCAGCAAGACAGCGAGTCCCACTAATGAAAAACTGTTTTTT
CASKTASPTNEKLFF
>TRBV19|.|TRBD1|TRBJ2-5|13
TGTGCCAGTAGTATCAACAGGGGGGAGACCCAGTACTTC
CASSINRGETQYF
>TRBV30|.|.|TRBJ2-7|14
TGTGCCTTCGGGAACGGAATGACCCTCTACGAGCAGTACTTC
CAFGNGMTLYEQYF
>TRBV28|.|TRBD2|TRBJ2-1|14
TGTGCCAGCAGCCCTCATAGCGGGAGGGCCTGGCAGTTCTTC
CASSPHSGRAWQFF
>TRBV5-4|.|.|TRBJ2-3|14
TGTGCCAGCAGCCGGAGGGCCGGCACAGATACGCAGTATTTT
CASSRRAGTDTQYF
>TRBV2|.|TRBD2|TRBJ2-2|15
TGTGCCAGCAGTGAAGGGGGAGGGAGTACCGGGGAGCTGTTTTTT
CASSEGGGSTGELFF
>TRBV18|.|TRBD2|TRBJ2-1|16
TGTGCCAGCTCAGACTTAGCGGGAGTATTTATCAATGAGCAGTTCTTC
CASSDLAGVFINEQFF
>TRBV28|.|.|TRBJ1-5|15
TGTGCCAGCAGTTTGTCTGGCAGTAGCAATCAGCCCCAGCATTTT
CASSLSGSSNQPQHF
>TRBV2|.|.|TRBJ2-7|14
TGTGCCAGCACGGTAACATACAGCTCCTACGAGCAGTACTTC
CASTVTYSSYEQYF
>TRBV5-6|.|.|TRBJ1-5|17
TGTGCCAGCAGCCTCACCGGCGCAAGAGGGAGGAGTCAGCCCCAGCATTTT
CASSLTGARGRSQPQHF
>TRBV29-1|.|.|TRBJ1-2|13
TGCAGCGTTGAAGTTCCTACCCCCTATGGCTACACCTTC
CSVEVPTPYGYTF
>TRBV7-3|.|TRBD1|TRBJ2-3|16
TGTGCCAGCAGCTTAGATGAGGGGGCGGGTCTAGATACGCAGTATTTT
CASSLDEGAGLDTQYF
>TRBV4-3|.|TRBD2|TRBJ2-4|17
TGCGCCAGCAGCCAAGGACTAGCGGGAAGAGCCAAAAACATTCAGTACTTC
CASSQGLAGRAKNIQYF
>TRBV19|.|.|TRBJ1-2|14
TGTGCCAGTAGTACCACGTTGACAGGTGGTGGCGCGACCTTC
CASSTTLTGGGATF
>TRBV7-9|.|.|TRBJ1-3|14
TGTGCCAGCAGCTTTGGACAGTTTGGAAACACCATATATTTT
CASSFGQFGNTIYF
>TRBV5-1|.|.|TRBJ2-7|16
TGCGCCAGCAGCTTGGGAACGCGGGCGGATACCTACGAGCAGTACTTC
CASSLGTRADTYEQYF
>TRBV6-5|.|TRBD2|TRBJ2-3|15
TGTGCCAGCAGTACAGGACTAGCGAGCACAGATACGCAGTATTTT
CASSTGLASTDTQYF
>TRBV9|.|TRBD1|TRBJ2-7|12
TGTGCCAGCAGCGTAGGACAGGGCGAGCAGTACTTC
CASSVGQGEQYF
>TRBV5-5|few|.|TRBJ2-1|13
TGTGCCAGCAGCCTGGGACTTAACAATGAGCAGTTCTTC
CASSLGLNNEQFF
>TRBV21-1|.|.|TRBJ2-3|16
TGTGCCAGCAGCATAGGAAGCGGACCTAGCACAGATACGCAGTATTTT
CASSIGSGPSTDTQYF
>TRBV9|.|TRBD2|TRBJ2-7|14
TGTGCCAGCAGCGTAAGAGGACTAGCTGAAGAGCAGTACTTC
CASSVRGLAEEQYF
>TRBV5-4|few|.|TRBJ2-3|14
TGTGCCAGCAGCTTGGCACAGGCAGCAGATACGCAGTATTTT
CASSLAQAADTQYF
>TRBV10-3|.|TRBD2|TRBJ2-5|14
TGTGCCATCAGTGAGGGGTCGGGAGGAGAGACCCAGTACTTC
CAISEGSGGETQYF
>TRBV11-2|.|TRBD1|TRBJ1-2|15
TGTGCCAGCAGCCTCTTAACAGGGGAGAACTATGGCTACACCTTC
CASSLLTGENYGYTF
>TRBV5-4|.|.|TRBJ2-6|17
TGTGCCAGCAGCTCCTCGGGACACTCAACTGGGGCCAACGTCCTGACTTTC
CASSSSGHSTGANVLTF
>TRBV19|few|TRBD1|TRBJ1-2|17
TGTGCCAGTAGTATGGACAGGGGATTCAGTTCCCCCTATGGCTACACCTTC
CASSMDRGFSSPYGYTF
>TRBV5-1|few|.|TRBJ2-1|13
TGCGCCAGCAGCACCAACAGGGAGAATGAGCAGTTCTTC
CASSTNRENEQFF
>TRBV28|.|.|TRBJ2-1|12
TGTGCCAGCATGGGCACCTACAATGAGCAGTTCTTC
CASMGTYNEQFF
>TRBV7-8|.|.|TRBJ1-3|16
TGTGCCAGCAGCTTAGCGGAGGAGGGTAGGAGAAACACCATATATTTT
CASSLAEEGRRNTIYF
>TRBV28|.|TRBD1|TRBJ2-7|14
TGTGCCAGCTCCATCCGGCAGGGGGCCTACGAGCAGTACTTC
CASSIRQGAYEQYF
>TRBV27|once|TRBD2|TRBJ2-3|15
TGTGCCAGCAGGCTAGCGGGAGCCAGCACAGATACGCAGTATTTT
CASRLAGASTDTQYF
>TRBV6-6|once|.|TRBJ2-3|15
TGTGCCAGCAGTGCCGGGACTCGAAGCACAGATACGCAGTATTTT
CASSAGTRSTDTQYF
>TRBV28|.|TRBD1|TRBJ2-5|17
TGTGCCAGCAGATCGACAGGGGGCAGAGGGTACCAAGAGACCCAGTACTTC
CASRSTGGRGYQETQYF
>TRBV18|.|.|TRBJ2-7|14
TGTGCCAGCTCACCACCTGCGGGTACCTACGAGCAGTACTTC
CASSPPAGTYEQYF